This T cell receptor (beta chain) was profiled in a study of beta chain features in type 1 diabetes. Sequencing targeted expressed TCRB transcripts, as all isolated RNA had been reverse transcribed. Libraries were prepared by immunoSEQ multiplex PCR; TCRdb keeps only in-frame clonotypes and omits some of them. Of hundreds of thousands of clones in the sample, approximately 15% were seen once. Trimming left V 5 bases short and J 0 bases short, with 11 bases between. The CDR3 sequence is 15 residues long. Germline CDR1 is SGHAT and CDR2 is FQNNGV. Sequences were obtained from naive CD4+ T cells from blood. The origin of this receptor is a young man in good health. The rearrangement links TRBV11-2 to TRBJ2-1; D gene uncertain. CDR3 nucleotides: TGTGCCAGCAGCACACGACTGGGCTCCTACAATGAGCAGTTCTTC. Its translation is CASSTRLGSYNEQFF.